These 14 T cell receptor beta chains came from one sample sequenced in a study of blood T cell repertoires in COVID-19. Only in-frame clones appear in the TCRdb table, and some are missing; sequencing was by immunoSEQ multiplex PCR. The sample has 280,000 or so clones, 85% seen once. The source material was PBMCs or T cells enriched from blood (not recorded which). The receptors derive from a woman between 45 and 65 years old who had recovered from COVID-19.

The rearrangement links TRBV5-1 to TRBJ1-3, with D maybe TRBD1 (5 bases). V was trimmed by 0 bases and J by 4 bases, leaving 14 bases between them. There are 16 residues in the CDR3. Germline V CDR1 and CDR2: SGHRS, YFSETQ. This CDR3 reads CASSLVSGGLGNTIYF. The CDR3 bases are TGCGCCAGCAGCTTGGTGTCTGGGGGACTAGGAAACACCATATATTTT.

The rearrangement uses TRBV6-5 and TRBJ1-3; possible D gene TRBD1, 5 bases. Germline values: CDR1 MNHEY, CDR2 SVGAGI. The V end lost 4 bases, the J end lost 2 bases, and 12 bases lay between the germline ends. The CDR3 has 15 residues. The DNA for the CDR3 is TGTGCCAGCAGTTCTACAGGTGGGACTGGAAACACCATATATTTT. It encodes CASSSTGGTGNTIYF.

This chain joins TRBV7-3 and TRBJ1-6; TRBD1 might be the D (5 bases). Per germline, CDR1 SGHTA and CDR2 FQGTGA. The CDR3 is 14 residues long. V gave up 5 bases and J gave up 6 bases, with 11 bases separating them. The CDR3 coding sequence is TGTGCCAGCAGCAAGTCGGGGGGTAATTCACCCCTCCACTTT. It specifies CASSKSGGNSPLHF. Full variable domain (rest looked up from reference TRBV7-3 and TRBJ1-6): GAGVSQTPSNKVTEKGKYVELRCDPISGHTALYWYRQSLGQGPEFLIYFQGTGAADDSGLPNDRFFAVRPEGSVSTLKIQRTERGDSAVYLCASSKSGGNSPLHFGNGTRLTVT.

The rearrangement links TRBV6-5 to TRBJ1-5; 10 bases map to TRBD1. Germline lookup yields CDR1 MNHEY and CDR2 SVGAGI. This CDR3 has 15 amino acids. After removal of 6 bases from V and 7 bases from J, the junction contained 9 bases not matched to a gene. The CDR3 loop is CASSSGTGVGQPQHF. As DNA, the CDR3 is TGTGCCAGCAGCTCCGGGACAGGGGTTGGCCAGCCCCAGCATTTT.

V is TRBV25-1 and J is TRBJ1-3; 8 bases align to TRBD1. CDR3 size: 15 residues. Trimming took 4 bases from V and 8 from J; bases not matched to a gene: 10. The germline V gene has CDR1 MGHDK and CDR2 SYGVNS. CDR3 DNA: TGTGCCAGCAGTGCCAAAGGACAGGGTAGAGACACCATATATTTT. Translating it yields CASSAKGQGRDTIYF.

The chain uses TRBV24-1 and TRBJ2-2, with TRBD2 matching over 13 bases. Losses at the gene ends were 4 bases for V and 0 bases for J; bases not matched to a gene: 4. The CDR3 has 18 amino acids. In germline, CDR1 is KGHDR, CDR2 SFDVKD. CDR3 protein: CATSDRGLAGTNTGELFF. CDR3 coding DNA: TGTGCCACCAGTGACCGGGGACTAGCGGGAACGAACACCGGGGAGCTGTTTTTT.

The chain couples TRBV5-4 to TRBJ1-1; D possibly corresponds to TRBD1 (5 bases). Trimming pared 4 bases from V and 1 base from J, leaving 11 bases between. The CDR3 has 14 residues. Germline V lookup: CDR1 SGHNT, CDR2 YYREEE (reference sequence). CDR3 sequence: CASSHGQRNTEAFF. The CDR3 DNA follows: TGTGCCAGCAGCCACGGACAACGGAACACTGAAGCTTTCTTT.

This clone came up once. The V and J genes are TRBV5-1 and TRBJ1-1, with a possible D match to TRBD1 (6 bases). V was clipped by 1 base and J by 2 bases, with 9 bases between them. CDR3 length equals 14 residues. CDR1 is SGHRS, CDR2 YFSETQ, per germline. CDR3: CASSLPDRNTEAFF. CDR3 DNA: TGCGCCAGCAGCTTGCCGGACAGAAACACTGAAGCTTTCTTT.

The V and J genes are TRBV25-1 and TRBJ1-5; D possibly corresponds to TRBD1 (5 bases). Per germline, CDR1 MGHDK and CDR2 SYGVNS. CDR3 length: 15 residues. The germline V and J ends were trimmed by 1 base and 6 bases, with 13 bases remaining between them. The CDR3 DNA sequence: TGTGCCAGCAGTGAATTTGGAGGGGCGGGTCAGCCCCAGCATTTT. The encoded protein is CASSEFGGAGQPQHF.

The chain employs TRBV7-9 and TRBJ2-1; TRBD2 matches 9 bases. This CDR3 comprises 19 residues. The ends lost 4 bases at V and 7 bases at J; junction bases unmatched: 20. Germline loops: CDR1 SEHNR, CDR2 FQNEAQ (reference sequence). The CDR3, as DNA: TGTGCCAGCAGCTATCTATTCTTCAAGACTAGCGGAGGCGGGAATGAGCAGTTCTTC. Its translation is CASSYLFFKTSGGGNEQFF.

This clone showed up just once. V gene TRBV5-4 combines with J gene TRBJ2-5, with D maybe TRBD2 (7 bases). CDR1 is SGHNT and CDR2 is YYREEE in the germline V gene (reference sequence). This CDR3 has 13 amino acids. The V end was cut by 7 bases, the J end by 4 bases, with 14 bases between. CDR3 in amino acids: CASSSAGAETQYF. The DNA of the CDR3 is TGTGCCAGCTCCTCCGCGGGGGCAGAGACCCAGTACTTC.

The rearrangement joins TRBV2 to TRBJ1-1, with D perhaps TRBD1 (6 bases). Deletions cut 4 bases from V and 2 bases from J, with 11 bases between. Germline CDR1 SNHLY, CDR2 FYNNEI. The CDR3 sequence is 14 residues long. CDR3 loop: CASSVGGRNTEAFF. As DNA, the CDR3 is TGTGCCAGCAGTGTCGGGGGGCGAAACACTGAAGCTTTCTTT.

V gene TRBV28 combines with J gene TRBJ2-3; 8 positions match TRBD2. The trim removed 7 bases at V and 3 bases at J, leaving 15 bases unmatched. The CDR3 length is 17 residues. Germline V gives CDR1 MDHEN, CDR2 SYDVKM. The CDR3 region has the DNA TGTGCCAGCACCCTTGGCCGGGCGGGGGGATCGACAGATACGCAGTATTTT. The encoded protein is CASTLGRAGGSTDTQYF.

The chain links TRBV28 to TRBJ1-5, with no clear D. The CDR3 contains 13 residues. Trimming removed 3 bases from V and 6 bases from J, with 9 bases in between. In germline, CDR1 is MDHEN, CDR2 SYDVKM. The CDR3 region has the DNA TGTGCCAGCAGTTTCAGTCGAACTCAGCCCCAGCATTTT. Translation gives CASSFSRTQPQHF.